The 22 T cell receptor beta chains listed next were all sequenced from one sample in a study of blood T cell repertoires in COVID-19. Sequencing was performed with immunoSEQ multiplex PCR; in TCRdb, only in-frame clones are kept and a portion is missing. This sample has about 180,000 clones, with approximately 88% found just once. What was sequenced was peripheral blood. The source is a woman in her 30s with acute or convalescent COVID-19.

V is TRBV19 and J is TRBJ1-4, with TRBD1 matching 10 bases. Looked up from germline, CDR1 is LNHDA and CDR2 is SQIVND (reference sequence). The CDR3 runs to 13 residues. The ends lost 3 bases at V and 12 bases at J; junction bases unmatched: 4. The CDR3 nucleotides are TGTGCCAGTAGTATCCCCGGGACAGGGGAACTGTTTTTT. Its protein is CASSIPGTGELFF.

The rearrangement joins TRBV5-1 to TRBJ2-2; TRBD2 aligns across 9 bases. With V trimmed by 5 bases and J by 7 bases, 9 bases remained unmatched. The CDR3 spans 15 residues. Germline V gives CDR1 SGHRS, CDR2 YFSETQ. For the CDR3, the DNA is TGCGCCAGCAGATACCTTAGCGGGAGCGACGGGGAGCTGTTTTTT. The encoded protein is CASRYLSGSDGELFF.

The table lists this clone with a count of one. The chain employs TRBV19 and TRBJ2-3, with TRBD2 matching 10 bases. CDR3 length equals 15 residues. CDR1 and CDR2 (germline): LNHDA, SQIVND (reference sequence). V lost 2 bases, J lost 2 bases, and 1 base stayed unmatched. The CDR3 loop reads CASSISGRATDTQYF. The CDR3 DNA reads TGTGCCAGTAGTATAAGCGGGAGGGCCACAGATACGCAGTATTTT.

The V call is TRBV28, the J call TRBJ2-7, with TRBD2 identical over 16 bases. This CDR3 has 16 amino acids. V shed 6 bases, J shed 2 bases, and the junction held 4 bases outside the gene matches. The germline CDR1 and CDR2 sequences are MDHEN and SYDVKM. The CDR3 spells CASRRGTSGRAYEQYF. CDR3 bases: TGTGCCAGCAGACGGGGGACTAGCGGGAGGGCCTACGAGCAGTACTTC. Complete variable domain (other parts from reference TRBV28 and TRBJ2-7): DVKVTQSSRYLVKRTGEKVFLECVQDMDHENMFWYRQDPGLGLRLIYFSYDVKMKEKGDIPEGYSVSREKKERFSLILESASTNQTSMYLCASRRGTSGRAYEQYFGPGTRLTVT.

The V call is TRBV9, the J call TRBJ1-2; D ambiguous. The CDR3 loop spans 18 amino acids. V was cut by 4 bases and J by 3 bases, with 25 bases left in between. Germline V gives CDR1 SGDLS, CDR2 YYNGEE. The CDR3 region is CASSSDGAALVEDYGYTF. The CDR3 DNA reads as TGTGCCAGCAGCTCAGACGGTGCGGCCTTGGTAGAGGACTATGGCTACACCTTC.

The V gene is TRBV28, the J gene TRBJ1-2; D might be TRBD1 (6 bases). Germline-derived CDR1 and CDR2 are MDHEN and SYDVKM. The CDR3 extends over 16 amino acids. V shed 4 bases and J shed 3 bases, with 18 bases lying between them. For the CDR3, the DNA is TGTGCCAGCAGTTACTCGGGGGGGGCAATTGACTATGGCTACACCTTC. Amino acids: CASSYSGGAIDYGYTF.

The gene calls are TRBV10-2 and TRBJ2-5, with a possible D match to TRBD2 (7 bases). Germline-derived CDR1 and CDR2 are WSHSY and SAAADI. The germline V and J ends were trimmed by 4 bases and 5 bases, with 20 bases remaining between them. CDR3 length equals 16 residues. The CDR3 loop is CASSVVGGGRRETQYF. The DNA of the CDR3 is TGCGCCAGCAGTGTCGTGGGCGGGGGCAGGCGGGAGACCCAGTACTTC.

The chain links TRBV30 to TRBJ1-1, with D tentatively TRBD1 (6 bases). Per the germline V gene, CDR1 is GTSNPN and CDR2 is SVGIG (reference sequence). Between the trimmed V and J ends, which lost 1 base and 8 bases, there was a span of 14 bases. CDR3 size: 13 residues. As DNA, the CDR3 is TGTGCCTGGAGTGCCCTCGGGGACATGGAAGCTTTCTTT. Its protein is CAWSALGDMEAFF. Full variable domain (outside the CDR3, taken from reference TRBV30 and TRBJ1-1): SQTIHQWPATLVQPVGSPLSLECTVEGTSNPNLYWYRQAAGRGLQLLFYSVGIGQISSEVPQNLSASRPQDRQFILSSKKLLLSDSGFYLCAWSALGDMEAFFGQGTRLTVV.

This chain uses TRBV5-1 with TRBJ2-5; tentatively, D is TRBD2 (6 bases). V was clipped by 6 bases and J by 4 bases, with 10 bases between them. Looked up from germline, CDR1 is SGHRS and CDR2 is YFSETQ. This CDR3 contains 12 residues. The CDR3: CASTGVGETQYF. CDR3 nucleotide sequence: TGCGCCAGCACGGGGGTTGGAGAGACCCAGTACTTC.

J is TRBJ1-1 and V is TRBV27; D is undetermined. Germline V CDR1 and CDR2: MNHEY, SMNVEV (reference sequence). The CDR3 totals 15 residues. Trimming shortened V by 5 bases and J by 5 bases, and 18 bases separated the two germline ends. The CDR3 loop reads CASSPPRSQRTEAFF. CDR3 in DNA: TGTGCCAGCAGTCCCCCCCGATCCCAACGGACTGAAGCTTTCTTT.

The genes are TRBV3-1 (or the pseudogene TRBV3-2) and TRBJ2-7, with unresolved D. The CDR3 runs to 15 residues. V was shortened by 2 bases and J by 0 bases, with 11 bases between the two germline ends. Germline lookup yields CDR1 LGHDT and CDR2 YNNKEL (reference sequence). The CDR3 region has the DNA TGTGCCAGCAGCCAAACTTTACAGAGCTCCTACGAGCAGTACTTC. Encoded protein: CASSQTLQSSYEQYF.

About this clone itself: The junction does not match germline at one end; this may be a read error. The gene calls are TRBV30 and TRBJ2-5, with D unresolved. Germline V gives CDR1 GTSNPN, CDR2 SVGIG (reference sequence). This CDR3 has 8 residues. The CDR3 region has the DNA TGTGCCTGGAGTGTAGCGCACTTC. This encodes CAWSVAHF.

CDR3 bases: TGTGCCAGCAGCTTAGAGAGCGGCGGGATGATTGAGCAGTTCTTC. Translated, it gives CASSLESGGMIEQFF. The chain joins TRBV11-3 to TRBJ2-1; TRBD2 is a possible D gene (6 bases). The ends were cut back, 0 bases at V and 9 bases at J, with 15 bases in the middle. This CDR3 spans 15 amino acids. Germline values: CDR1 SGHNT, CDR2 YENEEA.

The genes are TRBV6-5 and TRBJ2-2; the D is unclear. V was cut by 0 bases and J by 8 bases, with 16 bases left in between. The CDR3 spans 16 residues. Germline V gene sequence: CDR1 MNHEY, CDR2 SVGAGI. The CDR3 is CASSYSWSLEAGELFF. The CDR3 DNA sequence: TGTGCCAGCAGTTACTCGTGGTCCCTCGAGGCTGGGGAGCTGTTTTTT.

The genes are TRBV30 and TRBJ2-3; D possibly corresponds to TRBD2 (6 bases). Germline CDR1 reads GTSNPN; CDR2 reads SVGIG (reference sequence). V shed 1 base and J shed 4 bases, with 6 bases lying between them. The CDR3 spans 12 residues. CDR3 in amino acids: CAWSGGADTQYF. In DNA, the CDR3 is TGTGCCTGGAGTGGGGGGGCAGATACGCAGTATTTT.

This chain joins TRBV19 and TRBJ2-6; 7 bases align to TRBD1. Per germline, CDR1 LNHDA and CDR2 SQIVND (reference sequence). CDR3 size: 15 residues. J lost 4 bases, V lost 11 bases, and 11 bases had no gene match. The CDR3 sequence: CAATSTGAGANVLTF. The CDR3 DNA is TGTGCCGCAACTTCAACAGGGGCCGGGGCCAACGTCCTGACTTTC.

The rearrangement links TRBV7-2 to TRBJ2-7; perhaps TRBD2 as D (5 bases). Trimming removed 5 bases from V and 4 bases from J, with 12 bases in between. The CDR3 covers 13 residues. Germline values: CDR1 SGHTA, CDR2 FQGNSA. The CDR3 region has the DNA TGTGCCAGCAGCCCCTGGACTTATTACGAGCAGTACTTC. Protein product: CASSPWTYYEQYF.

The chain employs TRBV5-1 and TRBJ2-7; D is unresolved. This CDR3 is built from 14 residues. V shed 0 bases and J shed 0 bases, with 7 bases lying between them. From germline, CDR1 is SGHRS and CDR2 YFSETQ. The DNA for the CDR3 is TGCGCCAGCAGCTTGGATTTCTCCTCCTACGAGCAGTACTTC. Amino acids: CASSLDFSSYEQYF.

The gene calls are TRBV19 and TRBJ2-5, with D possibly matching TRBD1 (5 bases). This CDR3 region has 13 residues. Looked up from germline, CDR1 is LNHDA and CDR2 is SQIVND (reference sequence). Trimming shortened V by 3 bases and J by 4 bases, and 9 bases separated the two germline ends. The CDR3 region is CASSMNQGETQYF. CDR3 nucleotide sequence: TGTGCCAGTAGTATGAACCAGGGAGAGACCCAGTACTTC.

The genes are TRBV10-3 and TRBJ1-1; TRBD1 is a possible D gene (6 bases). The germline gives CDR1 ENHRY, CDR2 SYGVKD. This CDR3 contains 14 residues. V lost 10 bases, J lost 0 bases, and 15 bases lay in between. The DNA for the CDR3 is TGTGCCACCCAGAACAGGGCGATGAACACTGAAGCTTTCTTT. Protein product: CATQNRAMNTEAFF.

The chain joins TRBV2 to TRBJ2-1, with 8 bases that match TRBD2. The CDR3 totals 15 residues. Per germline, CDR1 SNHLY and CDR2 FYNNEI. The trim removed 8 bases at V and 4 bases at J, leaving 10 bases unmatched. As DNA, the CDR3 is TGTGCCAGCCGCGACACTAGCGGACCTTACAATGAGCAGTTCTTC. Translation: CASRDTSGPYNEQFF.

As DNA, the CDR3 is TGTGCCAGCAGTGGGGGCAGGGCAACCACGAACACCGGGGAGCTGTTTTTT. Its translation is CASSGGRATTNTGELFF. This sequence joins TRBV11-2 and TRBJ2-2, with D perhaps matching TRBD1 (6 bases). Trimming took off 6 bases at V and 0 bases at J, with 17 bases between the two ends. This CDR3 has 17 amino acids. CDR1 and CDR2 (germline): SGHAT, FQNNGV.